This T cell receptor beta chain derives from a study of CXCR3-negative and CXCR3-positive naive CD8 T cells. Overall study findings and caveats: Comparably high diversity was seen in both naive subsets, and much lower diversity in memory CD8+ cells. TRBV-TRBJ usage matched between naive CXCR3-negative and CXCR3-positive cells but not between memory cells. Naive subsets had comparable surface CD5, so TRB CDR3 properties gauged TCR strength.

The CDR3 contains 13 residues. The V gene's germline CDR1 is MDHEN and CDR2 SYDVKM. UMI-labeled 5' RACE TRB cDNA libraries were prepared from the cells. TCRdb reprocessed the 5' RACE reads; each CDR3 protein has one entry and no DNA is given. Recorded here are 100,000 to 150,000 distinct CDR3 sequences; the top ten clones represent nearly 0.5%. Comment on this clonotype: Its antigen is unknown.

Naive CD8+ T cells had a CD45RO-CCR7+CD27+CD95- phenotype. Material: naive CXCR3- CD8+ T cells from blood. Subset meaning: CD45RO-CCR7+CD27+CD95- naive CD8+ T cells lacking CXCR3 (TNR3-). The TCR was taken from a human donor in good health. Some clones in this sample may be carry-over from other donors' samples. This chain connects TRBV28 to TRBJ2-7; TCRdb designates TRBD2, a call that cannot be tested without DNA. CDR3 protein: CPSSLGLAYEQYF.